A selection of T cell receptor beta chains follows, all from one sample in a study of blood T cell repertoires in COVID-19. The data were produced by immunoSEQ multiplex PCR, yet TCRdb's version contains in-frame clones alone and is incomplete. The sample lists approximately 23,000 clones, 80% to 90% seen once, with 5.5% to 7.5% in the top ten. The specimen sequenced was peripheral blood. Receptor source: a woman older than 75 with active COVID-19. Both conserved end residues are part of each CDR3. A D gene is named only where the DNA matches it firmly.

d_gene,v_gene,j_gene,CDR3aa
TRBD1,TRBV10-2,TRBJ1-1,CASSMTGGTEAFF
-,TRBV5-1,TRBJ1-3,CASSHGESAGNTIYF
-,TRBV5-1,TRBJ2-7,CASSLHYEQYF
TRBD2,TRBV6-1,TRBJ2-7,CASSGWASGGQVSYEQYF
-,TRBV6-1,TRBJ1-5,CASSLFVSNQPQHF
-,TRBV11-3,TRBJ2-3,CASSSTPGDTQYF
-,TRBV6-5,TRBJ1-1,CASSYNKNTEAFF
-,TRBV4-2,TRBJ1-3,CASSQEFSNSGNTIYF
-,TRBV12-3/TRBV12-4,TRBJ2-7,CASRAKGSYEQYF
-,TRBV4-3,TRBJ2-1,CASSQDSYNEQFF
TRBD2,TRBV2,TRBJ2-3,CASSDLGLAGGPRTDTQYF
-,TRBV27,TRBJ2-3,CASSPLRTDTQYF
-,TRBV18,TRBJ1-1,CASSSDLNTEAFF
-,TRBV11-3,TRBJ2-3,CASSPKETDTQYF
TRBD1,TRBV18,TRBJ1-2,CASSLDRFYGYTF
-,TRBV21-1,TRBJ2-1,CASSYPKDRPNEQFF
-,TRBV7-8,TRBJ2-2,CASSPHRANTGELFF
TRBD1,TRBV18,TRBJ1-4,CASSPGTGENEKLFF
-,TRBV19,TRBJ1-6,CASSMGGPGGNSPLHF
-,TRBV10-1,TRBJ1-2,CASSDFYGYTF
-,TRBV7-2,TRBJ2-7,CASSLVFGEQYF
TRBD2,TRBV5-6,TRBJ2-1,CASSKRGGRGNEQFF
TRBD1,TRBV5-4,TRBJ1-1,CASSLVRTGYTEAFF
-,TRBV12-3/TRBV12-4,TRBJ2-7,CASRKHPYEQYF
-,TRBV7-8,TRBJ2-3,CASTTAGGEERTDTQYF
-,TRBV7-2,TRBJ2-7,CASSLVGAYEQYF
TRBD2,TRBV7-9,TRBJ2-2,CASSEPGTSRAGELFF
TRBD1,TRBV5-8,TRBJ2-7,CASSPNPGQGQSVYF
-,TRBV10-2,TRBJ2-7,CASRSDSSYEQYF
TRBD2,TRBV6-7,TRBJ2-2,CATRAGGITGELFF
-,TRBV18,TRBJ2-7,CASSPPLAKVRNEQYF
-,TRBV10-1,TRBJ1-5,CASSESILRKPQHF
TRBD1,TRBV30,TRBJ1-1,CAWNRQGGTEAFF
TRBD2,TRBV7-9,TRBJ2-7,CASSSSRLAGAGEQYF
TRBD2,TRBV7-3,TRBJ2-5,CASSLKSGGAWETQYF
-,TRBV4-1,TRBJ1-6,CASSPPDSFNSPLHF
-,TRBV23-1,TRBJ1-1,CASSQSREAVNTEAFF
TRBD2,TRBV9,TRBJ2-3,CASSGIPGGGTDTQYF
TRBD2,TRBV19,TRBJ2-2,CASSMTSQAGELFF
-,TRBV4-1,TRBJ1-5,CASSQSPSNSNQPQHF
-,TRBV18,TRBJ2-3,CASSPPLGRFSTDTQYF